Following are 12 T cell receptor beta chains from one sample sequenced in a study of T cell responses to AZD1222 COVID-19 vaccine (TCRdb year 2021). In the paper's terms, the time point label means: about 28 days (+/-7) after the second vaccine dose. The sample's treatment or condition label is to be understood as: meningococcal conjugate vaccine given as trial control. Library preparation used the immunoSEQ multiplex PCR assay. The source is immuneACCESS, and TCRdb retained only in-frame sequences with V and J called. Part of the clones is not carried over; for the studies checked, unresolved V genes explain less than half of this, and the remainder is unexplained. The table for this sample lists 150,000 to 200,000 clones; roughly nine tenths of them were counted only once. Of the sample, 3.6% falls within the top ten clones. This material consisted of peripheral blood, taken 28 days after the second dose of the MenACWY control vaccine. These receptors came from an adult who received the MenACWY meningococcal vaccine as a control.

Remarks on this clone: At one end the junction does not follow the germline gene, possibly because of a read error. The rearrangement uses TRBV19 and TRBJ1-2, with TRBD1 as a possible D gene (5 bases). This CDR3 has 14 residues. Germline V gene lookup returns CDR1 LNHDA and CDR2 SQIVND (reference sequence). CDR3 protein: CASSINYGDGPGRF. For the CDR3, the DNA is TGTGCCAGTAGTATAAACTACGGGGACGGACCGGGAAGGTTC.

The rearrangement uses TRBV7-9 and TRBJ1-3, with 9 bases that match TRBD1. Germline lookup yields CDR1 SEHNR and CDR2 FQNEAQ (reference sequence). Trimming at V came to 5 bases and at J to 4 bases, leaving 15 bases not matched to a gene. This CDR3 has 18 residues. CDR3 sequence: CASSPLPGQGILGNTIYF. The CDR3 coding sequence is TGTGCCAGCAGCCCCCTACCGGGACAGGGTATCCTCGGAAACACCATATATTTT.

The V call is TRBV11-3, the J call TRBJ2-2; 11 bases fit TRBD1. The CDR3 is 16 residues long. V shed 6 bases, J shed 5 bases, and the junction held 8 bases outside the gene matches. Germline V gene lookup returns CDR1 SGHNT and CDR2 YENEEA. CDR3 sequence: CASRTGTGGYTGELFF. For the CDR3, the DNA is TGTGCCAGCAGGACGGGGACAGGGGGATATACCGGGGAGCTGTTTTTT.

The genes are TRBV11-3 and TRBJ2-2; 7 nucleotides match TRBD2. The CDR3 has 16 residues. Germline V gives CDR1 SGHNT, CDR2 YENEEA. V lost 5 bases, J lost 6 bases, and 12 bases stayed unmatched. The CDR3 is CASSLTGTISAGELFF. CDR3 sequence (DNA): TGTGCCAGCAGCCTAACCGGGACTATTAGTGCCGGGGAGCTGTTTTTT.

As for this clone: Other DNA variants within this sample encode the same CDR3. The chain couples TRBV9 to TRBJ1-1; D call uncertain. The germline V gene has CDR1 SGDLS and CDR2 YYNGEE. The V end was cut by 0 bases, the J end by 0 bases, with 6 bases between. The CDR3 runs 14 residues. DNA of the CDR3: TGTGCCAGCAGCGTAGGCAATCTGAACACTGAAGCTTTCTTT. Translation gives CASSVGNLNTEAFF. The full variable domain, rest sourced from reference TRBV9 and TRBJ1-1, is DSGVTQTPKHLITATGQRVTLRCSPRSGDLSVYWYQQSLDQGLQFLIQYYNGEERAKGNILERFSAQQFPDLHSELNLSSLELGDSALYFCASSVGNLNTEAFFGQGTRLTVV.

The chain employs TRBV6-5 and TRBJ1-2; D perhaps matches TRBD1 (6 bases). The CDR3 extends over 13 amino acids. V was pared by 5 bases and J by 5 bases, with 12 bases between. Germline CDR1 MNHEY, CDR2 SVGAGI. The CDR3 sequence is CASSSDRQYGYTF. For the CDR3, the DNA is TGTGCCAGCAGTAGCGACAGGCAATATGGCTACACCTTC.

The chain has TRBV7-3 and TRBJ2-3; 10 positions agree with TRBD1. This CDR3 has 15 amino acids. Trimming at V came to 5 bases and at J to 6 bases, leaving 8 bases not matched to a gene. Germline V CDR1 and CDR2: SGHTA, FQGTGA. The DNA for the CDR3 is TGTGCCAGCAGCCTCACGGGACAGGGGACCGATACGCAGTATTTT. Translating it yields CASSLTGQGTDTQYF.

This chain connects TRBV7-8 to TRBJ2-1; D could derive from TRBD1 or TRBD2 (5 bases each). V lost 3 bases and J lost 7, with 13 bases in between. CDR1 and CDR2 from the germline V gene are SGHVS and FQNEAQ. This CDR3 has 14 residues. CDR3 sequence reads: CASSFLTADNEQFF. The CDR3 bases are TGTGCCAGCAGCTTCCTGACAGCGGATAATGAGCAGTTCTTC. Full variable domain (outside the CDR3, taken from reference TRBV7-8 and TRBJ2-1): GAGVSQSPRYKVAKRGQDVALRCDPISGHVSLFWYQQALGQGPEFLTYFQNEAQLDKSGLPSDRFFAERPEGSVSTLKIQRTQQEDSAVYLCASSFLTADNEQFFGPGTRLTVL.

J is TRBJ1-6 and V is TRBV4-2; D call uncertain. This CDR3 has 13 residues. V was trimmed by 0 bases and J by 13 bases, leaving 10 bases between them. In germline, CDR1 is LGHNA, CDR2 YNFKEQ. The CDR3 DNA reads TGTGCCAGCAGCCAAGATCGAGGATTTCCCCTCCACTTT. It translates to CASSQDRGFPLHF.

The chain links TRBV11-1 to TRBJ2-2; D may match TRBD1 or TRBD2 (5 bases each). CDR1 SGHAT and CDR2 FQDESV come from the germline V gene (reference sequence). The CDR3 consists of 16 residues. Trimming took 0 bases from V and 8 from J, leaving 16 bases between them. The CDR3 here is CASSLAGKGTVGELFF. The CDR3 nucleotides read TGTGCCAGCAGCTTAGCGGGAAAGGGGACGGTTGGGGAGCTGTTTTTT.

This chain joins TRBV5-4 and TRBJ1-2, with TRBD1 as a possible D gene (6 bases). Trimming stripped 3 bases from V and 4 bases from J, with 16 bases between. Per the germline V gene, CDR1 is SGHNT and CDR2 is YYREEE (reference sequence). The CDR3 has 15 amino acids. The CDR3 DNA reads TGTGCCAGCAGCTCTTGGGGACAAGTACGCTATGGCTACACCTTC. Its translation is CASSSWGQVRYGYTF. Looking up the rest from reference TRBV5-4 and TRBJ1-2 gives the full variable domain: ETGVTQSPTHLIKTRGQQVTLRCSSQSGHNTVSWYQQALGQGPQFIFQYYREEENGRGNFPPRFSGLQFPNYSSELNVNALELDDSALYLCASSSWGQVRYGYTFGSGTRLTVV.

The J gene is TRBJ2-1, the V gene TRBV11-2, with 8 bases lining up with TRBD2. This CDR3 is built from 15 residues. Germline V CDR1 and CDR2: SGHAT, FQNNGV. J was trimmed by 7 bases and V by 5 bases; bases with no gene match: 10. The CDR3 DNA is TGTGCCAGCAGCCCGAGGAGCGGGAGTCTTAATGAGCAGTTCTTC. This sequence encodes CASSPRSGSLNEQFF.